The entry below describes one T cell receptor beta chain. CDR1 is SGDLS and CDR2 is YYNGEE in the germline V gene. The J segment lost 6 bases and the V segment lost 3 bases, leaving 8 bases of the junction unmatched. The CDR3 extends over 15 amino acids. The data were obtained in a study of blood T cell repertoires in COVID-19. As for the study in general: Samples taken during acute and convalescent COVID-19 were collected in the United States, Italy and Spain.

Generated by immunoSEQ multiplex PCR, the TCRdb table keeps only in-frame clones and is missing some. This table holds 160,000 or so clones, around nine tenths found once. V gene TRBV9 combines with J gene TRBJ1-4; 7 positions agree with TRBD1. This TCR was sampled from a woman aged 70-85 years with COVID-19, enrolled during active disease. Sequenced material: peripheral blood. The CDR3: CASSARQGRDEKLFF. As DNA, the CDR3 is TGTGCCAGCAGCGCCAGACAGGGCCGGGATGAAAAACTGTTTTTT.